This T cell receptor beta chain was profiled in a study of cytomegalovirus exposure and HLA in healthy donors. Overall study: Roughly 180 million T cells yielded roughly 120 million unique TCR beta sequences, as an earlier analysis found.

The PCR had 60 Vbeta and 13 Jbeta primers. Libraries were prepared by immunoSEQ multiplex PCR; TCRdb keeps only in-frame clonotypes and omits some of them. The sample yields fewer than 110,000 clones, under 85% seen once. Study results and limitations: Sequencing likely caused a cluster of highly shared sequence variants.

Germline CDR1 and CDR2: LNHDA and SQIVND (reference sequence). This CDR3 comprises 16 residues. J gave up 5 bases and V 4 bases, and 6 bases lay outside the gene matches. With respect to this clone: Its antigen remains unidentified.

Sequences were obtained from PBMCs. The V call is TRBV19, the J call TRBJ2-2; 11 bases are a match to TRBD1. This sequence originates from a man in his fifties in good health and CMV-seropositive. The CDR3 coding sequence is TGTGCCAGTAGTAGCCGGACAGGGGGCACAACCGGGGAGCTGTTTTTT. This sequence encodes CASSSRTGGTTGELFF.